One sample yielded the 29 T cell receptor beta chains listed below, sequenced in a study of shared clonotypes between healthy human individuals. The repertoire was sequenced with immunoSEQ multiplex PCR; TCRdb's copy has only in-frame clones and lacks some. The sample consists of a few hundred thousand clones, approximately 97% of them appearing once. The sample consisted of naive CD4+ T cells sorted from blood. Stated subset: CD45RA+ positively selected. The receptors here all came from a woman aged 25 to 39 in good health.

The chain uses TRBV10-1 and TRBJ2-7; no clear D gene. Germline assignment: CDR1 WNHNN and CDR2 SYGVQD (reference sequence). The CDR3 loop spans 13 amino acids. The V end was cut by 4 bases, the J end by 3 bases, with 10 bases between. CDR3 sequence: CASSGASSYEQYF. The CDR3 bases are TGCGCCAGCAGTGGGGCGAGTAGCTACGAGCAGTACTTC.

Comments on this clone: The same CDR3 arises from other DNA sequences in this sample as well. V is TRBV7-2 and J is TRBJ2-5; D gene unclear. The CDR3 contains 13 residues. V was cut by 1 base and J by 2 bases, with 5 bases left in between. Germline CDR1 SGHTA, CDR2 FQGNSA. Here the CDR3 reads CASSLGQQETQYF. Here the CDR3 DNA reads TGTGCCAGCAGCTTAGGTCAACAAGAGACCCAGTACTTC.

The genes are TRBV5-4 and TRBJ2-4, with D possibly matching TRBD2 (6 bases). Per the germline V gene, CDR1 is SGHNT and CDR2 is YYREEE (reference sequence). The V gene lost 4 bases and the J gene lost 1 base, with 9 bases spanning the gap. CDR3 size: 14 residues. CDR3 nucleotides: TGTGCCAGCAGCAGGAGGGAGGCCAAAAACATTCAGTACTTC. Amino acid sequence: CASSRREAKNIQYF.

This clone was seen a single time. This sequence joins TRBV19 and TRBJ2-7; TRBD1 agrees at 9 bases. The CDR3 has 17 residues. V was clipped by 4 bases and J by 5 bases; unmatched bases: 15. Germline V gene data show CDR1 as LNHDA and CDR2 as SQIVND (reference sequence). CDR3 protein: CASSKGSGTGTVNEQYF. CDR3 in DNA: TGTGCCAGTAGTAAGGGGTCCGGGACAGGGACGGTTAACGAGCAGTACTTC.

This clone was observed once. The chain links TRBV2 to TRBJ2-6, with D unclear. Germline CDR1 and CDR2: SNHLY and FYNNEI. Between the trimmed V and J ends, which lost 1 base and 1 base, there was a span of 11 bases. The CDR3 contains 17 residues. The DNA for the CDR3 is TGTGCCAGCAGTGAAGAGGGCGTGGGTTCTGGGGCCAACGTCCTGACTTTC. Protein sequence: CASSEEGVGSGANVLTF. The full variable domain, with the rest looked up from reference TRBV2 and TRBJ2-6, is EPEVTQTPSHQVTQMGQEVILRCVPISNHLYFYWYRQILGQKVEFLVSFYNNEISEKSEIFDDQFSVERPDGSNFTLKIRSTKLEDSAMYFCASSEEGVGSGANVLTFGAGSRLTVL.

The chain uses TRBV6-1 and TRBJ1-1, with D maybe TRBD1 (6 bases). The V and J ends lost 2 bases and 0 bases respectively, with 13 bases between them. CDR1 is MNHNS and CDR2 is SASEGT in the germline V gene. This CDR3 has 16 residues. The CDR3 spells CASSERGGHVNTEAFF. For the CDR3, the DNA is TGTGCCAGCAGTGAAAGGGGGGGACACGTGAACACTGAAGCTTTCTTT.

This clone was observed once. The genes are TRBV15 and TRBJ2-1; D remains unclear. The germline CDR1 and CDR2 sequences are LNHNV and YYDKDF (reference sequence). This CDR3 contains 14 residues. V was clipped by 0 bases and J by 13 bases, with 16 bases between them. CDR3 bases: TGTGCCACCAGCAGAGATCCCGCAGTCCTCCTTCAGTTCTTC. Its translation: CATSRDPAVLLQFF. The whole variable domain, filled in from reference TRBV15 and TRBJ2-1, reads DAMVIQNPRYQVTQFGKPVTLSCSQTLNHNVMYWYQQKSSQAPKLLFHYYDKDFNNEADTPDNFQSRRPNTSFCFLDIRSPGLGDTAMYLCATSRDPAVLLQFFGPGTRLTVL.

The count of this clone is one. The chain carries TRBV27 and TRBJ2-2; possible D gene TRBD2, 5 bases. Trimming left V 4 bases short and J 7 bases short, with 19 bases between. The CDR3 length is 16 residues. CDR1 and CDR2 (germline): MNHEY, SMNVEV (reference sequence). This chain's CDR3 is CASSSGRDWSGGELFF. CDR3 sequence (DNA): TGTGCCAGCAGTTCGGGGAGAGACTGGAGTGGCGGGGAGCTGTTTTTT.

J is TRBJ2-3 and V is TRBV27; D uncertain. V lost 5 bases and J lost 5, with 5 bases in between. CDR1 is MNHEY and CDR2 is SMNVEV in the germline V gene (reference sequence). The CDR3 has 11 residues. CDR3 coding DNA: TGTGCCAGCAGTCACGTAGATACGCAGTATTTT. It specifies CASSHVDTQYF.

The CDR3 region is CASSKGQGDYGYTF. The DNA of the CDR3 is TGTGCCAGCAGTAAAGGACAGGGAGACTATGGCTACACCTTC. This chain connects TRBV6-1 to TRBJ1-2, with TRBD1 matching over 8 bases. Germline V lookup: CDR1 MNHNS, CDR2 SASEGT. There are 14 residues in the CDR3. V lost 5 bases to trimming and J lost 3 bases; unmatched junction nucleotides: 5.

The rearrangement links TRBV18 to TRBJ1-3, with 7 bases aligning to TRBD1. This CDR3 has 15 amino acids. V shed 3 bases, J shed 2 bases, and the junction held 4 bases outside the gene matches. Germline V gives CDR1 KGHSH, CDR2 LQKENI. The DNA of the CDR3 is TGTGCCAGCTCACCCGGACAGGCAACTGGAAACACCATATATTTT. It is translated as CASSPGQATGNTIYF.

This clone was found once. Written as DNA, the CDR3 is TGCGCCAGCAGCTTGGAACAGGGTGGCACCGGGGAGCTGTTTTTT. Protein sequence: CASSLEQGGTGELFF. The gene calls are TRBV5-1 and TRBJ2-2, with D perhaps TRBD1 (6 bases). CDR3 length: 15 residues. The germline gives CDR1 SGHRS, CDR2 YFSETQ. Trimming took 0 bases from V and 4 from J, leaving 10 bases between them.

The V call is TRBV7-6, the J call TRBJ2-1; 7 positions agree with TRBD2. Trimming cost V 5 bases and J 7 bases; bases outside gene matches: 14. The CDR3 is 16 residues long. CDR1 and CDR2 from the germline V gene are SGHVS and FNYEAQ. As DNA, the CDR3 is TGTGCCAGCAGCCCCCGATGGCGGGAGAGGAGGAATGAGCAGTTCTTC. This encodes CASSPRWRERRNEQFF.

DNA for the CDR3: TGCGCCAGCAGCCCGGGACCGACGAGCTCCTACGAGCAGTACTTC. This translates into CASSPGPTSSYEQYF. V usage is TRBV5-1 and J usage is TRBJ2-7; D may match TRBD1 or TRBD2 (5 bases each). CDR1 and CDR2 (germline): SGHRS, YFSETQ. The CDR3 runs to 15 residues. V shed 4 bases and J shed 0 bases, with 14 bases lying between them. The complete variable domain, with remaining parts taken from reference TRBV5-1 and TRBJ2-7, reads KAGVTQTPRYLIKTRGQQVTLSCSPISGHRSVSWYQQTPGQGLQFLFEYFSETQRNKGNFPGRFSGRQFSNSRSEMNVSTLELGDSALYLCASSPGPTSSYEQYFGPGTRLTVT.

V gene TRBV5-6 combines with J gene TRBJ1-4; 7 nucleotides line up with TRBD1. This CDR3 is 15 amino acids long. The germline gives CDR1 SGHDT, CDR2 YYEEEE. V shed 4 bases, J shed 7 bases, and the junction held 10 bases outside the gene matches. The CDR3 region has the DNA TGTGCCAGCAGCGTGACAGGGAGTGGGGGTGAAAAACTGTTTTTT. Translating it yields CASSVTGSGGEKLFF.

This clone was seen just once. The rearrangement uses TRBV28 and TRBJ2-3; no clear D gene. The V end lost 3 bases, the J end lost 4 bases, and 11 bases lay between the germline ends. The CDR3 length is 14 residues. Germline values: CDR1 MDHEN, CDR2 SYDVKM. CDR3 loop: CASSLSRPADTQYF. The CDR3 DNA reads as TGTGCCAGCAGTTTGAGCAGACCGGCAGATACGCAGTATTTT.

The CDR3 region is CASSPGQVSTDTQYF. The CDR3 DNA reads TGTGCCAGCAGTCCAGGACAGGTCAGCACAGATACGCAGTATTTT. This rearrangement joins TRBV5-5 to TRBJ2-3; 7 nucleotides line up with TRBD1. The CDR3 spans 15 residues. Germline assignment: CDR1 SGHKS and CDR2 YYEKEE (reference sequence). V lost 5 bases, J lost 0 bases, and 6 bases stayed unmatched.

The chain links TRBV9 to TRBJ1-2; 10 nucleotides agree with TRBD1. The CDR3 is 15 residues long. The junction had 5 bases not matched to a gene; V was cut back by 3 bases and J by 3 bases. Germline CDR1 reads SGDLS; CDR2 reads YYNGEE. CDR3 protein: CASSAWDRGDYGYTF. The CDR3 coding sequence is TGTGCCAGCAGCGCATGGGACAGGGGCGACTATGGCTACACCTTC. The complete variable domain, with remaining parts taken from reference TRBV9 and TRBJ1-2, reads DSGVTQTPKHLITATGQRVTLRCSPRSGDLSVYWYQQSLDQGLQFLIQYYNGEERAKGNILERFSAQQFPDLHSELNLSSLELGDSALYFCASSAWDRGDYGYTFGSGTRLTVV.

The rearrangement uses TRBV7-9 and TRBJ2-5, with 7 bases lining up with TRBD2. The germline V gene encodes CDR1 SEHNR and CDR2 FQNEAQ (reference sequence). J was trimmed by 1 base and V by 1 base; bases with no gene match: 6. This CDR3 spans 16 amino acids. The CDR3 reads CASSLGLTSRQETQYF. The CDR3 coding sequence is TGTGCCAGCAGCTTAGGCTTGACTAGCCGCCAAGAGACCCAGTACTTC.

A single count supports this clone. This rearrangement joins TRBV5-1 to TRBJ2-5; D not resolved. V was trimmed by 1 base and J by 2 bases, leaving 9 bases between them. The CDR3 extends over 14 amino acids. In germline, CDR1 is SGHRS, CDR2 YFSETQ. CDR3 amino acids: CASSLRADQETQYF. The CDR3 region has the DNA TGCGCCAGCAGCTTGAGAGCAGATCAAGAGACCCAGTACTTC.

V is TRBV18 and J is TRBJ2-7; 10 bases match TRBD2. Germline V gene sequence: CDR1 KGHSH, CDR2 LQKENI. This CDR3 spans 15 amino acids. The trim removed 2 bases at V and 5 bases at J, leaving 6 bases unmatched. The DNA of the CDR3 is TGTGCCAGCTCACCAGGGGGTCTAGCGGGAGACGAGCAGTACTTC. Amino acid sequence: CASSPGGLAGDEQYF.

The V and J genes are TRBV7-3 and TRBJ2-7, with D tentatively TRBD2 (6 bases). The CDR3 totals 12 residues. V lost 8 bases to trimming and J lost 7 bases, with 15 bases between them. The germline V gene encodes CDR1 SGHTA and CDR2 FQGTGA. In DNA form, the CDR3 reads TGTGCCAGCGCCCCGGGACTTGGGGAGCAGTACTTC. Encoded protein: CASAPGLGEQYF.

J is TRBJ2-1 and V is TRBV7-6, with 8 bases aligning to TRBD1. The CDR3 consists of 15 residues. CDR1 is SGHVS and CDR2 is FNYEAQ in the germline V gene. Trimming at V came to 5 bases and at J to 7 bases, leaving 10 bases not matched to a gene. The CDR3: CASSKRDRPNNEQFF. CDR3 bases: TGTGCCAGCAGCAAGAGGGACAGGCCTAATAATGAGCAGTTCTTC.

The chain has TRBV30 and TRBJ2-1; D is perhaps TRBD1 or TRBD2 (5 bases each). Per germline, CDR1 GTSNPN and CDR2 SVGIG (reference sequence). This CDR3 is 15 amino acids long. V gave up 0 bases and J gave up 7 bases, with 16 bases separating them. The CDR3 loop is CAWSVRGTLLNEQFF. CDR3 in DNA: TGTGCCTGGAGTGTACGTGGGACCCTACTAAATGAGCAGTTCTTC. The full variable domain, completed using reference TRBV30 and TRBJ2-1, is SQTIHQWPATLVQPVGSPLSLECTVEGTSNPNLYWYRQAAGRGLQLLFYSVGIGQISSEVPQNLSASRPQDRQFILSSKKLLLSDSGFYLCAWSVRGTLLNEQFFGPGTRLTVL.

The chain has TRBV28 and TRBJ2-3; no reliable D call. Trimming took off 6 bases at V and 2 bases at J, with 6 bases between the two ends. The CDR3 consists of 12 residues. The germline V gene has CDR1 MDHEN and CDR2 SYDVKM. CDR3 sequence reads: CASRPVTDTQYF. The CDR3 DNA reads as TGTGCCAGCAGGCCGGTCACAGATACGCAGTATTTT.

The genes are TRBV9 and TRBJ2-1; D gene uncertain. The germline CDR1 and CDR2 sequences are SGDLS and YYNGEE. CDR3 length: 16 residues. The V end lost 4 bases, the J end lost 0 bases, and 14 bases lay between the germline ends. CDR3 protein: CASSPYGVYSYNEQFF. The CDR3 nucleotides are TGTGCCAGCAGCCCCTATGGCGTCTACTCCTACAATGAGCAGTTCTTC.

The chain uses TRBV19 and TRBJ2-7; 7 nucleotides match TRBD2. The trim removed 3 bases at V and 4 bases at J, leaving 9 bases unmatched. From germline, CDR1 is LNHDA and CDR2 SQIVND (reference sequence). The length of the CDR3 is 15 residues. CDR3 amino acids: CASSIRIGGSYEQYF. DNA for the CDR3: TGTGCCAGTAGTATTCGGATAGGCGGGAGTTACGAGCAGTACTTC.

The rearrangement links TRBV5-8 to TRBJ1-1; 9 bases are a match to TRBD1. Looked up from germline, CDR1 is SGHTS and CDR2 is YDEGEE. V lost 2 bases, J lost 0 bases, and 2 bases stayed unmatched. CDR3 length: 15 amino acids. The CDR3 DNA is TGTGCCAGCAGCTTCGGACAGGGGATGAACACTGAAGCTTTCTTT. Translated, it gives CASSFGQGMNTEAFF.

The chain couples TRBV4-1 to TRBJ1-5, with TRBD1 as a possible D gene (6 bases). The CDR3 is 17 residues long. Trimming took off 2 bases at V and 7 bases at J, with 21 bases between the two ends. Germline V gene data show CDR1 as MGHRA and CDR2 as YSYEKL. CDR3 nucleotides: TGCGCCAGCAGCCAATTCGGACTTAAACAGGGTTACCAGCCCCAGCATTTT. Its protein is CASSQFGLKQGYQPQHF.